Detailed here is one TCR beta chain. Followed over time, Seattle patients had been enrolled while infection was active. Per the original methods: Estimated nucleated cell counts came from reference gene primer amplification. Measured with immunoSEQ multiplex PCR; TCRdb has only the in-frame clones, and not every one. The V and J calls and clone size come from that table; D and trimming were worked out from the DNA. The table records 400,000 to 450,000 clones, around 88% of them present only once. The V segment lost 7 bases and the J segment 7 bases; nucleotides outside the gene matches: 9. This CDR3 comprises 14 residues. In germline, CDR1 is SGDLS, CDR2 YYNGEE. The record originates from a study of blood T cell repertoires in COVID-19.

The material sequenced was peripheral blood. V usage is TRBV9 and J usage is TRBJ1-2; TRBD1 aligns across 11 bases. This TCR came from a woman between 45 and 65 years old with COVID-19, enrolled during active disease. The CDR3 DNA reads as TGTGCCAGCGGCCTCGGGACAGGGGGAGGTGGCTACACCTTC. Encoded protein: CASGLGTGGGGYTF.